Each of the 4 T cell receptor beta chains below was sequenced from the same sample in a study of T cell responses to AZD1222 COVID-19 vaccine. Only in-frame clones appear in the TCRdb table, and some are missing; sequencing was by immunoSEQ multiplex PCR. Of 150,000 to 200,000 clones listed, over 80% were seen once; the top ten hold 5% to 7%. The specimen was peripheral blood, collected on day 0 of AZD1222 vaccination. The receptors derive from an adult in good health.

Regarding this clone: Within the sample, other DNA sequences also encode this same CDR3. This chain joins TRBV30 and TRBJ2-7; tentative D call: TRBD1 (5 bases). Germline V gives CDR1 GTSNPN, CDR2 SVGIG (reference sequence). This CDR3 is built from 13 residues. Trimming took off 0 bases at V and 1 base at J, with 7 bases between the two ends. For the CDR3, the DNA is TGTGCCTGGAGTGTCGGACAATCCTACGAGCAGTACTTC. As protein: CAWSVGQSYEQYF.

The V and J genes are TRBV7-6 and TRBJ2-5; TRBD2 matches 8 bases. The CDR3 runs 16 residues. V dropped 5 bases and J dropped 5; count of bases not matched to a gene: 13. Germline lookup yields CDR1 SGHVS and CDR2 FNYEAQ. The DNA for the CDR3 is TGTGCCAGCAGCCGTGTAGCGGGGTCCCCTTCTGAGACCCAGTACTTC. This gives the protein CASSRVAGSPSETQYF. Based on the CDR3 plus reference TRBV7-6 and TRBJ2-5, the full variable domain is GAGVSQSPRYKVTKRGQDVALRCDPISGHVSLYWYRQALGQGPEFLTYFNYEAQQDKSGLPNDRFSAERPEGSISTLTIQRTEQRDSAMYRCASSRVAGSPSETQYFGPGTRLLVL.

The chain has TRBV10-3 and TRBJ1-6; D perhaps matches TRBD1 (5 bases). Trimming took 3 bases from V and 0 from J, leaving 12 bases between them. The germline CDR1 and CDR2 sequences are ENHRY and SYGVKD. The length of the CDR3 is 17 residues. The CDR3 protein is CAISDSRASSYNSPLHF. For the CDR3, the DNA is TGTGCCATCAGTGATTCCAGGGCCAGCTCCTATAATTCACCCCTCCACTTT.

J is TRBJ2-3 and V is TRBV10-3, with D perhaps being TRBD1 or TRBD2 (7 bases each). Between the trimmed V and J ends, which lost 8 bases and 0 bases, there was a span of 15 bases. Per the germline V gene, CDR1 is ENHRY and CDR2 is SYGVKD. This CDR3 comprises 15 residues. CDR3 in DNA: TGTGCCATCTCAGACAGGGAGGGAAGCACAGATACGCAGTATTTT. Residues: CAISDREGSTDTQYF.